The 10 T cell receptor beta chains given below trace back to one sample, sequenced in a study of blood T cell repertoires in COVID-19. Sequenced by immunoSEQ multiplex PCR; TCRdb stores in-frame clones only, minus some. The sample has about 240,000 clones, 70% to 90% seen once. The sequenced sample consisted of PBMCs or T cells enriched from blood (not recorded which). Source of these receptors: a woman in her forties with acute COVID-19.

V gene TRBV4-1 combines with J gene TRBJ2-7, with 7 bases that match TRBD2. This CDR3 is built from 15 residues. Germline assignment: CDR1 MGHRA and CDR2 YSYEKL. Germline trimming cut 0 bases from V and 4 bases from J; bases unmatched to any gene: 6. The CDR3 loop is CASSQDSRERYEQYF. In DNA, the CDR3 is TGCGCCAGCAGCCAAGATTCGCGGGAGCGGTACGAGCAGTACTTC.

CDR3 loop: CAWSASGVSTDTQYF. The CDR3 DNA sequence: TGTGCCTGGAGTGCTAGCGGAGTGAGCACAGATACGCAGTATTTT. This chain uses TRBV30 with TRBJ2-3, with 7 bases fitting TRBD2. Trimming took 1 base from V and 0 from J; bases not matched to a gene: 4. CDR1 is GTSNPN, CDR2 SVGIG, per germline (reference sequence). The CDR3 loop spans 15 amino acids. The variable domain in full, completed from reference TRBV30 and TRBJ2-3, reads SQTIHQWPATLVQPVGSPLSLECTVEGTSNPNLYWYRQAAGRGLQLLFYSVGIGQISSEVPQNLSASRPQDRQFILSSKKLLLSDSGFYLCAWSASGVSTDTQYFGPGTRLTVL.

V usage is TRBV19 and J usage is TRBJ1-5; D is unresolved. The V gene's germline CDR1 is LNHDA and CDR2 SQIVND (reference sequence). The CDR3 runs to 15 residues. V lost 4 bases, J lost 3 bases, and 13 bases lay in between. The CDR3 coding sequence is TGTGCCAGTAGTAAGAGCAAATATTTCAATCAGCCCCAGCATTTT. Translated, it gives CASSKSKYFNQPQHF.

This rearrangement joins TRBV13 to TRBJ2-7; D gene ambiguous. Looked up from germline, CDR1 is PRHDT and CDR2 is FYEKMQ (reference sequence). The ends were cut back, 5 bases at V and 0 bases at J, with 8 bases in the middle. This CDR3 contains 13 residues. CDR3 in amino acids: CASSPTASYEQYF. Written as DNA, the CDR3 is TGTGCCAGCAGCCCCACTGCCTCCTACGAGCAGTACTTC.

J is TRBJ1-1 and V is TRBV5-5; tentative D call: TRBD1 (5 bases). The CDR3 is made up of 15 amino acids. The V end was cut by 5 bases, the J end by 1 base, with 15 bases between. Germline CDR1 and CDR2: SGHKS and YYEKEE (reference sequence). The DNA of the CDR3 is TGTGCCAGCAGTTTGACAGTCTTTCCGAACACTGAAGCTTTCTTT. This translates into CASSLTVFPNTEAFF.

The chain employs TRBV11-3 and TRBJ2-1; possibly TRBD2 for D (6 bases). V was trimmed by 1 base and J by 0 bases, leaving 13 bases between them. There are 17 residues in the CDR3. Germline V CDR1 and CDR2: SGHNT, YENEEA. DNA of the CDR3: TGTGCCAGCAGCTTAGCGGTAGCGGCAAGCTCCTACAATGAGCAGTTCTTC. This translates into CASSLAVAASSYNEQFF.

The chain is built from TRBV5-1 and TRBJ2-5, with unresolved D. Germline CDR1 is SGHRS and CDR2 is YFSETQ. The length of the CDR3 is 15 residues. V lost 0 bases to trimming and J lost 2 bases, with 11 bases between them. The CDR3 DNA reads as TGCGCCAGCAGCTTGGACGACACGATACAAGAGACCCAGTACTTC. It specifies CASSLDDTIQETQYF.

The rearrangement links TRBV7-8 to TRBJ2-7; 8 positions agree with TRBD1. This CDR3 is built from 15 residues. Looked up from germline, CDR1 is SGHVS and CDR2 is FQNEAQ. V shed 3 bases and J 1 base; nucleotides not matched to a gene: 5. In DNA form, the CDR3 reads TGTGCCAGCAGCTTGGGTAGGGACAGGTCCTACGAGCAGTACTTC. It translates to CASSLGRDRSYEQYF.

The table lists this clone with a count of one. The V gene is TRBV15, the J gene TRBJ2-1; TRBD1 is a possible D gene (5 bases). This CDR3 contains 15 residues. CDR1 is LNHNV and CDR2 is YYDKDF in the germline V gene (reference sequence). Trimming removed 2 bases at V and 8 bases at J, with 16 bases between. CDR3 sequence: CATSRSPSRGDEQFF. Written as DNA, the CDR3 is TGTGCCACCAGCAGATCCCCATCTAGGGGCGATGAGCAGTTCTTC.

V is TRBV5-1 and J is TRBJ2-6, with 8 nucleotides matching TRBD2. Unmatched junction bases numbered 3, after V lost 2 bases and J lost 2 bases. Looked up from germline, CDR1 is SGHRS and CDR2 is YFSETQ. The CDR3 totals 16 residues. The CDR3 is CASSFSAGAGANVLTF. The CDR3 nucleotides read TGCGCCAGCAGCTTTTCAGCGGGAGCTGGGGCCAACGTCCTGACTTTC.